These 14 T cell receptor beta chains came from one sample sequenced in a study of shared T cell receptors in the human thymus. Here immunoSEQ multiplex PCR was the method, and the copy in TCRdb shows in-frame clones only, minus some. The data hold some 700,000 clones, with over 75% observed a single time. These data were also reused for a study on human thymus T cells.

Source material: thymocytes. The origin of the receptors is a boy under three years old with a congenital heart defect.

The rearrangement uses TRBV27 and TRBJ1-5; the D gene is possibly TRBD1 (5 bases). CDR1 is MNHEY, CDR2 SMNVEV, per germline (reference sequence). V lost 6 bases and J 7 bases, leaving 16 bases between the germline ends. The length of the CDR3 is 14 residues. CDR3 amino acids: CASRRRDFSQPQHF. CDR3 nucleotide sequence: TGTGCCAGCAGGCGCAGGGATTTCAGCCAGCCCCAGCATTTT.

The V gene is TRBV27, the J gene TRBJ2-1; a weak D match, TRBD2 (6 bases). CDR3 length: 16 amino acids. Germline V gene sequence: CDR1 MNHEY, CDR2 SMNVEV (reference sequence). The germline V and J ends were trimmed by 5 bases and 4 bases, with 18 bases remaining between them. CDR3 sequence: CASSDRLDGVYNEQFF. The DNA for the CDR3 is TGTGCCAGCAGTGACAGACTAGACGGGGTATACAATGAGCAGTTCTTC.

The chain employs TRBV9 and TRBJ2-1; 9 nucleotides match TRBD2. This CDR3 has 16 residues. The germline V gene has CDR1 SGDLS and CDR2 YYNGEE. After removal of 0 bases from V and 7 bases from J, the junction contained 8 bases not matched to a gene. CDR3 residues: CASSVDMREGGNEQFF. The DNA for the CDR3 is TGTGCCAGCAGCGTAGATATGCGGGAGGGAGGGAATGAGCAGTTCTTC.

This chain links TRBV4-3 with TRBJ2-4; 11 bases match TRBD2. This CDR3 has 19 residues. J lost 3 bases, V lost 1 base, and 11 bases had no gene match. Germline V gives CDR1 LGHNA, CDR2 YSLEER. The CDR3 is CASSQGPGTSGSVKNIQYF. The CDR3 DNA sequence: TGCGCCAGCAGCCAAGGGCCCGGTACTAGCGGGAGCGTCAAAAACATTCAGTACTTC.

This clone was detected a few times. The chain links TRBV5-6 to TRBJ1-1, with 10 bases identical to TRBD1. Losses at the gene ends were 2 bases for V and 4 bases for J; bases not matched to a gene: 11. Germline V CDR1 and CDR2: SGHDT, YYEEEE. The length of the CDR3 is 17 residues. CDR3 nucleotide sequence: TGTGCCAGCAGCTTACAGGACAGGGGGTCCCTTCTCACTGAAGCTTTCTTT. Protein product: CASSLQDRGSLLTEAFF.

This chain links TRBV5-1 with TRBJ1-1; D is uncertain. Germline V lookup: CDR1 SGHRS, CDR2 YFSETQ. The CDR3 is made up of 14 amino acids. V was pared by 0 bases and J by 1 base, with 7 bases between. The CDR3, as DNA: TGCGCCAGCAGCTTGGTACTTCGGAACACTGAAGCTTTCTTT. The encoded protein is CASSLVLRNTEAFF.

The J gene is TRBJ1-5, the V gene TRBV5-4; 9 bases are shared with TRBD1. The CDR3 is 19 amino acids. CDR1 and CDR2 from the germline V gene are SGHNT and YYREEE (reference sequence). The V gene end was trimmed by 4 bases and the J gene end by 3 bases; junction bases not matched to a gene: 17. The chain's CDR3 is CASSHYTGGGVPHNQPQHF. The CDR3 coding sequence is TGTGCCAGCAGCCATTATACAGGGGGCGGTGTCCCACACAATCAGCCCCAGCATTTT.

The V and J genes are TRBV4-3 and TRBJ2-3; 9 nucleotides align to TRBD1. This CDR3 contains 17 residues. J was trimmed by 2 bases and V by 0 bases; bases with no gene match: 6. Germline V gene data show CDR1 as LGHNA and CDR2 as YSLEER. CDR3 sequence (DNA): TGCGCCAGCAGCCAAGAGGGAGGGACAGGGACCACAGATACGCAGTATTTT. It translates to CASSQEGGTGTTDTQYF.

CDR3 bases: TGCACCAGCAGCCAGCGTCTAGCCTCCTCCTACGAGCAGTACTTC. Protein: CTSSQRLASSYEQYF. The V call is TRBV1, the J call TRBJ2-7; the table's D call, TRBD2, was not checked against the DNA. TRBV1 is given as a pseudogene. The CDR3 runs 15 residues.

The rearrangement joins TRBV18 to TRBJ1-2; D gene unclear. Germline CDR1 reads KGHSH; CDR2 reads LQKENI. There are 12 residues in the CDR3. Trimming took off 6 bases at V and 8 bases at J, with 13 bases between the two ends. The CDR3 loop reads CASSVAEKGYTF. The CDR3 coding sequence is TGTGCCAGCTCGGTGGCAGAAAAAGGCTACACCTTC.

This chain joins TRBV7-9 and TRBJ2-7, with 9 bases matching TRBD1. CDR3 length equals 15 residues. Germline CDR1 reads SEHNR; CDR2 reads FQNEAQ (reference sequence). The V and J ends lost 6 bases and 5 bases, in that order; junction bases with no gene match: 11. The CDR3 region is CASSLSGTGQHEQYF. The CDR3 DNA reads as TGTGCCAGCAGTCTCTCCGGGACAGGGCAACACGAGCAGTACTTC. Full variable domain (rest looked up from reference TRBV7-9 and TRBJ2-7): DTGVSQNPRHKITKRGQNVTFRCDPISEHNRLYWYRQTLGQGPEFLTYFQNEAQLEKSRLLSDRFSAERPKGSFSTLEIQRTEQGDSAMYLCASSLSGTGQHEQYFGPGTRLTVT.

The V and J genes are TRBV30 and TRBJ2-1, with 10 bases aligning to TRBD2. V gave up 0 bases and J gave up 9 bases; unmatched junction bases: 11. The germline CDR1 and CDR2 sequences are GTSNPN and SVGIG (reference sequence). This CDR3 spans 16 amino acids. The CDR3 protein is CAWSVFSGRAYGEQFF. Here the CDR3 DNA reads TGTGCCTGGAGTGTATTCAGCGGGAGGGCCTATGGTGAGCAGTTCTTC.

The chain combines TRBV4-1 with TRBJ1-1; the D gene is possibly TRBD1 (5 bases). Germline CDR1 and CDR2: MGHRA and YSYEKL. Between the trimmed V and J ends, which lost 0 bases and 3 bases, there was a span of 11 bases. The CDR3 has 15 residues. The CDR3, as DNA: TGCGCCAGCAGCCAAGATGGAGTAGGGGACACTGAAGCTTTCTTT. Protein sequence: CASSQDGVGDTEAFF.

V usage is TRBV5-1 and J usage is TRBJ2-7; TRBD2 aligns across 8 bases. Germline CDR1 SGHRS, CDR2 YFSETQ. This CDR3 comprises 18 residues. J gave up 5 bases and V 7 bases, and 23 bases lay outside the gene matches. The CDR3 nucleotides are TGCGCCAGCCCCTCTGATAAAACGAAGGAGCGGGAGTTAGACGAGCAGTACTTC. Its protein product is CASPSDKTKERELDEQYF.